These 16 T cell receptor beta chains were sequenced from one sample in a study of breast tumors, draining lymph nodes, adjacent tissues. Axillary draining lymph nodes of breast cancer patients supplied the node samples. One entry per CDR3 protein, called by TCRdb with MiXCR from the multiplex PCR reads. The data hold 100,000 or so distinct CDR3 sequences, with around 20% observed a single time. Source material: axillary lymph node tissue. Receptor source: a female donor with breast cancer. Some clones in this sample may be carry-over from other donors' samples.

The chain links TRBV28 to TRBJ2-7, with 10 positions matching TRBD2. The V gene end was trimmed by 3 bases and the J gene end by 7 bases; junction bases not matched to a gene: 12. Germline V gene lookup returns CDR1 MDHEN and CDR2 SYDVKM. This CDR3 is 16 amino acids long. For the CDR3, the DNA is TGTGCCAGCAGTTTTGTATCTCTAGCGGGAGAGAGAGAGCAGTACTTC. Translated: CASSFVSLAGEREQYF.

This clonotype was observed many times. The chain carries TRBV29-1 and TRBJ2-7; tentative D call: TRBD1 (6 bases). This CDR3 is 11 amino acids long. Germline V gene lookup returns CDR1 SQVTM and CDR2 ANQGSEA. Between the trimmed V and J ends, which lost 6 bases and 4 bases, there was a span of 10 bases. The CDR3: CSVATGYEQYF. For the CDR3, the DNA is TGCAGCGTCGCCACAGGGTACGAGCAGTACTTC.

This clonotype was detected many times. The chain carries TRBV6-1 and TRBJ2-1, with 14 bases that match TRBD2. Germline V CDR1 and CDR2: MNHNS, SASEGT. This CDR3 has 18 residues. Unmatched junction bases numbered 7, after V lost 3 bases and J lost 3 bases. CDR3 in amino acids: CASSEGLAGARFYNEQFF. The CDR3 DNA is TGTGCCAGCAGTGAGGGACTAGCGGGGGCACGGTTCTACAATGAGCAGTTCTTC.

This clonotype was picked up a small number of times. The chain recombines TRBV5-4 with TRBJ2-5; D is unclear. The V gene's germline CDR1 is SGHNT and CDR2 YYREEE (reference sequence). Trimming stripped 2 bases from V and 5 bases from J, with 10 bases between. The CDR3 contains 13 residues. This CDR3 is CASSFPVGETQYF. For the CDR3, the DNA is TGTGCCAGCAGCTTTCCGGTGGGGGAGACCCAGTACTTC.

This clonotype was counted many times. This sequence joins TRBV7-9 and TRBJ1-2, with D possibly being TRBD1 (5 bases). Trimming stripped 6 bases from V and 1 base from J, with 9 bases between. CDR1 and CDR2 from the germline V gene are SEHNR and FQNEAQ (reference sequence). The CDR3 extends over 13 amino acids. The CDR3 sequence: CASRRGDNYGYTF. As DNA, the CDR3 is TGTGCCAGCAGAAGGGGTGATAACTATGGCTACACCTTC.

Of note for this clonotype: This clone may be a read error of a much larger clone one base away. This chain uses TRBV13 with TRBJ2-3; D is perhaps TRBD1 or TRBD2 (5 bases each). The CDR3 runs to 15 residues. V lost 5 bases and J 4 bases, leaving 16 bases between the germline ends. Germline-derived CDR1 and CDR2 are PRHDT and FYEKMQ (reference sequence). Here the CDR3 reads CASSGRDESADTQYF. CDR3 sequence (DNA): TGTGCCAGCAGCGGCAGGGACGAAAGCGCAGATACGCAGTATTTT.

Of note for this clonotype: This clone may be a read error of a much larger clone one base away. The chain employs TRBV20-1 and TRBJ2-2, with 12 bases aligning to TRBD2. The CDR3 is 16 amino acids. Per the germline V gene, CDR1 is DFQATT and CDR2 is SNEGSKA (reference sequence). CDR3 sequence: CSASASGGARTGELVF. For the CDR3, the DNA is TGCAGTGCTAGTGCTAGCGGGGGGGCGAGGACCGGGGAGCTGGTTTTT.

This clonotype was detected ten times or more. The CDR3 DNA reads as TGTGCCAGCTCACCGGACAGGTTAAAGTACTTC. Protein sequence: CASSPDRLKYF. The rearrangement uses TRBV18 and TRBJ2-5, with 7 bases identical to TRBD1. The CDR3 sequence is 11 residues long. The V gene's germline CDR1 is KGHSH and CDR2 LQKENI. V lost 3 bases and J lost 12; bases outside the gene matches: 4.

This clonotype was observed many times. This chain connects TRBV19 to TRBJ2-5; D may be TRBD1 (5 bases). This CDR3 spans 15 amino acids. In germline, CDR1 is LNHDA, CDR2 SQIVND (reference sequence). Trimming cost V 5 bases and J 1 base, with 14 bases left between them. CDR3 DNA sequence: TGTGCCAGTAGTGGACAAGGGATTTTCCAAGAGACCCAGTACTTC. Its protein product is CASSGQGIFQETQYF.

This clonotype was seen at least ten times. The chain is built from TRBV4-1 and TRBJ2-5; 7 nucleotides align to TRBD2. Looked up from germline, CDR1 is MGHRA and CDR2 is YSYEKL. The CDR3 consists of 15 residues. Trimming removed 1 base from V and 5 bases from J; junction bases left unmatched: 7. In nucleotides, the CDR3 is TGCGCCAGCAGCCAAGTGGAAGCGGGATGGGAGACCCAGTACTTC. This encodes CASSQVEAGWETQYF.

Worth noting for this clonotype: This may arise from a read error, as a much more abundant clone is one base away. This rearrangement joins TRBV5-1 to TRBJ2-2, with a possible D match to TRBD2 (6 bases). CDR3 length: 16 residues. Germline loops: CDR1 SGHRS, CDR2 YFSETQ. V was shortened by 10 bases and J by 7 bases, with 26 bases between the two germline ends. This CDR3 reads CAGSSSPPGSGGELFF. As DNA, the CDR3 is TGCGCCGGCTCGTCCTCTCCCCCCGGGAGTGGCGGGGAGCTGTTTTTT.

To note about this clonotype: Being one base from a much bigger clone, this may be a read error. This chain uses TRBV6-5 with TRBJ2-3, with 8 bases aligning to TRBD1. The length of the CDR3 is 14 residues. CDR1 and CDR2 from the germline V gene are MNHEY and SVGAGI. The DNA of the CDR3 is TGTGCCAGCAGGCAAGACAGGGGCACAGATACGCGGTATTTT. The encoded protein is CASRQDRGTDTRYF.

This clonotype occurred many times. The chain couples TRBV6-1 to TRBJ2-5, with D possibly TRBD1 on 6 matching bases. Trimming stripped 6 bases from V and 5 bases from J, with 13 bases between. CDR3 size: 13 residues. CDR1 is MNHNS, CDR2 SASEGT, per germline. CDR3 protein: CASRQGWSETQYF. CDR3 nucleotides: TGTGCCAGCAGACAGGGTTGGTCGGAGACCCAGTACTTC.

This clonotype was counted at least ten times. The rearrangement uses TRBV7-9 and TRBJ1-2; the D gene is possibly TRBD1 (5 bases). The V gene lost 2 bases and the J gene lost 3 bases, with 16 bases spanning the gap. The CDR3 runs 16 residues. Per germline, CDR1 SEHNR and CDR2 FQNEAQ (reference sequence). The CDR3 here is CASSLFSWGHYYGYTF. The CDR3 DNA sequence: TGTGCCAGCAGCTTATTCAGTTGGGGCCACTACTATGGCTACACCTTC.

The CDR3 coding sequence is TGTGCCAGCGGGGCAGGGAGACGTTATACGCAGTATTTT. As protein: CASGAGRRYTQYF. This chain joins TRBV28 and TRBJ2-3; D is possibly TRBD1 or TRBD2 (5 bases each). V shed 8 bases and J shed 7 bases, with 16 bases lying between them. The CDR3 extends over 13 amino acids. Germline V lookup: CDR1 MDHEN, CDR2 SYDVKM.

This clonotype was detected many times. The chain joins TRBV30 to TRBJ2-7; TRBD1 aligns across 7 bases. V was pared by 7 bases and J by 3 bases, with 6 bases of the junction left unmatched. Germline V CDR1 and CDR2: GTSNPN, SVGIG (reference sequence). The CDR3 is 12 amino acids. The CDR3, as DNA: TGTGCCTCACAACAGGGGAACTACGAGCAGTACTTC. It yields the protein CASQQGNYEQYF.